These T cell receptor beta chains were read from a single sample in a study of vaccination effects on CD4 cells after COVID-19. Sequencing was performed with immunoSEQ multiplex PCR; in TCRdb, only in-frame clones are kept and a portion is missing. The repertoire includes roughly 35,000 clones, around 73% of them detected once, and 15% to 20% sits in the top ten. The antigens these receptors bind are not known. Specimen: CD4+ T cells from PBMCs cultured with HCoV-NL63 spike peptides, collected before COVID-19 vaccination. These TCRs come from a human donor who had a prior SARS-CoV-2 infection. Both conserved end residues are part of each CDR3. Fields, in order: CDR3 protein, CDR3 DNA, J gene, clone size, V gene, D gene. D genes are given only for firm matches. Clone size appears in some rows only: once, few, many, or a class for an expanded clone.

CASNRGAQETQYF	TGTGCCAGCAATCGGGGGGCCCAAGAGACCCAGTACTTC	TRBJ2-5	.	TRBV28	.
CASSFGHTGELFF	TGTGCCAGCAGCTTTGGGCACACCGGGGAGCTGTTTTTT	TRBJ2-2	few	TRBV11-2	.
CASSPKAGQKNTEAFF	TGTGCCAGCTCACCAAAGGCCGGACAAAAGAACACTGAAGCTTTCTTT	TRBJ1-1	.	TRBV18	.
CASSSGGALNSPLHF	TGTGCCAGCAGCTCGGGGGGGGCCTTGAATTCACCCCTCCACTTT	TRBJ1-6	.	TRBV5-4	.
CASSPSATSGIYNEQFF	TGTGCCAGCAGCCCCAGCGCCACTAGCGGAATCTACAATGAGCAGTTCTTC	TRBJ2-1	.	TRBV9	TRBD2
CAWSFGVSGNTIYF	TGTGCCTGGAGTTTTGGGGTCTCTGGAAACACCATATATTTT	TRBJ1-3	.	TRBV30	.
CASSLDLGRVTDYGYTF	TGTGCCAGCAGCTTAGATCTTGGTAGAGTAACGGACTATGGCTACACCTTC	TRBJ1-2	.	TRBV7-2	.
CASSEDRGNQPQHF	TGTGCCAGCAGTGAGGACAGGGGTAATCAGCCCCAGCATTTT	TRBJ1-5	.	TRBV6-4	TRBD1
CAWTRSISNQPQHF	TGTGCCTGGACTCGGAGCATTAGCAATCAGCCCCAGCATTTT	TRBJ1-5	.	TRBV30	.
CASSQSDSYEQYF	TGTGCCAGCAGCCAATCAGACAGCTACGAGCAGTACTTC	TRBJ2-7	.	TRBV11-3	.
CASSLRTSIETQYF	TGTGCCAGCAGCTTAAGGACTAGCATTGAGACCCAGTACTTC	TRBJ2-5	.	TRBV7-2	TRBD2
CASSRDRDSYEQYF	TGTGCCAGTAGTAGGGACCGGGACAGCTACGAGCAGTACTTC	TRBJ2-7	.	TRBV19	TRBD1
CASKIGAPHYNEQFF	TGTGCCAGCAAGATTGGAGCCCCCCACTACAATGAGCAGTTCTTC	TRBJ2-1	.	TRBV5-4	.
CASSDAVRTQYF	TGTGCCAGCAGTGATGCCGTAAGGACCCAGTACTTC	TRBJ2-5	once	TRBV2	.
CATSDLCSSSYNSPLHF	TGTGCCACCAGTGATTTATGCTCAAGCTCCTATAATTCACCCCTCCACTTT	TRBJ1-6	few	TRBV24-1	.
CASSGSVEGEAFF	TGTGCCAGCAGTGGATCCGTTGAGGGTGAAGCTTTCTTT	TRBJ1-1	.	TRBV2	.
CASSSQGQETQYF	TGTGCCAGCAGCAGTCAGGGGCAGGAGACCCAGTACTTC	TRBJ2-5	.	TRBV7-3	.
CASSSSGTGMETQYF	TGCGCCAGCAGCTCCTCCGGGACAGGGATGGAGACCCAGTACTTC	TRBJ2-5	.	TRBV5-1	TRBD1
CASSLMTGPYNEQFF	TGTGCCAGCAGCTTAATGACGGGCCCGTACAATGAGCAGTTCTTC	TRBJ2-1	few	TRBV7-2	.
CASSPGPDEPQHF	TGTGCCAGCAGTCCAGGTCCGGACGAGCCCCAGCATTTT	TRBJ1-5	.	TRBV7-3	.
CASSYSYGGTEAFF	TGTGCCAGCAGTTACTCGTATGGGGGCACTGAAGCTTTCTTT	TRBJ1-1	few	TRBV6-5	.
CASSLVWDRGLSGANVLTF	TGTGCCAGCAGCTTAGTATGGGACAGGGGACTCTCTGGGGCCAACGTCCTGACTTTC	TRBJ2-6	.	TRBV7-9	TRBD1
CASSFGTPEKLFF	TGTGCCAGCAGCTTTGGGACTCCCGAAAAACTGTTTTTT	TRBJ1-4	.	TRBV11-2	.
CASSQKERLVWAARPNYGYTF	TGCGCCAGCAGCCAGAAAGAGCGCCTGGTATGGGCTGCCCGTCCTAACTATGGCTACACCTTC	TRBJ1-2	few	TRBV4-1	.
CASSRRGITSGYNEQFF	TGTGCCAGCAGTCGACGGGGGATCACTAGCGGTTACAATGAGCAGTTCTTC	TRBJ2-1	.	TRBV11-3	TRBD2
CSASPQPKAYEQYF	TGCAGTGCTAGTCCGCAGCCTAAGGCCTACGAGCAGTACTTC	TRBJ2-7	.	TRBV20-1	.
CASGLQGNQPQHF	TGTGCCAGCGGTCTGCAGGGGAATCAGCCCCAGCATTTT	TRBJ1-5	.	TRBV12-3/TRBV12-4	.